The present entry profiles one T cell receptor beta chain with its context. These data come from a study of Ad26.COV2.S vaccination and SARS-CoV-2 variants. Sequencing used immunoSEQ multiplex PCR; TCRdb keeps in-frame clones, though not all of them. The data show about 400,000 clones, with 89% seen just once and under 2% held by the top ten. Between the trimmed V and J ends, which lost 11 bases and 5 bases, there was a span of 16 bases. This CDR3 comprises 12 residues. Germline assignment: CDR1 ENHRY and CDR2 SYGVKD. Treatment noted: around 19 received Ad26.COV2.S at low or high dose, single or two shots; 5 received placebo; per-sample allocation not given. Sample collection was performed on day 63 after the first vaccine or placebo injection.

Source: peripheral blood, taken in a trial of Ad26.COV2.S vaccine versus placebo. The V and J genes are TRBV10-3 and TRBJ2-7; possible D gene TRBD2, 5 bases. The receptor's source is a person aged 18-60 years who received the Ad26.COV2.S COVID-19 vaccine or a placebo. The CDR3 sequence is CAPLGIVNEQYF. Written as DNA, the CDR3 is TGTGCCCCCCTCGGGATCGTAAACGAGCAGTACTTC.